The TCR beta chain under discussion was sequenced for a study of early stage breast cancer tumors. Study details: Samples were sequenced at 7.5 to 10-fold average coverage.

In the case of this clone: Its specificity is not known. A read error may account for a junction end that differs from germline.

Study conclusions and caveats: Enriched TCRB sequences shared across patients were mostly commonly generated sequences. Tumors had roughly 2.5-fold higher T cell density than normal breast.

Blood replicates held 0.5 ug DNA, tumor or normal breast 1.5 ug, two each. TCRdb keeps only in-frame clones here, not all; method: immunoSEQ multiplex PCR. Of tens of thousands of clones detected, around 69% appear once; the ten largest clones hold 7.2%. Per the germline V gene, CDR1 is SSHAT and CDR2 is FNYEAQ (reference sequence). CDR3 length: 13 residues. The sequencing input was blood. The chain is built from TRBV7-7 and TRBJ2-5; a weak D match, TRBD2 (5 bases). This sequence originates from a person in their fifties with breast cancer. The DNA for the CDR3 is TGTGCTAGCAGCTCCGATTCTCGGGGGACCCAGTACTTC. Its translation is CASSSDSRGTQYF.